The subject of this entry is one TCR beta chain. The antigen remains unidentified. Compared with germline, one end of the junction differs, possibly owing to a read error. The data were produced by immunoSEQ multiplex PCR, yet TCRdb's version contains in-frame clones alone and is incomplete. The sample includes 120,000 or so clones, about 92% of them seen just once. The sample originates from a study of T cell responses to AZD1222 COVID-19 vaccine. The CDR3 is 14 amino acids. CDR1 and CDR2 from the germline V gene are SGHAT and FQDESV (reference sequence). Study results and limitations: Donors were chiefly white British, with a greater number of females, and clonal diversity was perhaps underestimated. It was only six AZD1222 recipients who were seropositive at baseline. Increased Spike-specific TCR breadth and depth were observed after two AZD1222 doses.

V gene TRBV11-1 combines with J gene TRBJ2-7; D may correspond to TRBD1 or TRBD2 (5 bases each). The sample was peripheral blood, taken on day 0 of AZD1222 vaccination. The sequence was collected from an adult in good health. CDR3 region: CASSPPGGVPERYF. CDR3 DNA sequence: TGTGCCAGCAGCCCTCCTGGGGGAGTTCCCGAGCGGTACTTC.